A selection of T cell receptor beta chains follows, all from one sample in a study of T-cell memory formation after mild COVID-19. Each CDR3 protein gets one entry after TCRdb re-called the 5' RACE reads with MiXCR. The data show roughly 310,000 distinct CDR3 sequences, approximately 15% seen once. Input material: PBMCs or a T cell subset sorted from them (not recorded which). The receptors derive from a man aged 18-30 years who had mild COVID-19 (a few samples of this study predate the infection). Cell type and time point are not known. Both conserved end residues are part of each CDR3. Only part of the rows carry a size: once, few, many, or a class if the clone is expanded.

few	TRBV19	TRBJ2-7	CASSSHPSGGGLYEQYF
few	TRBV21-1	TRBJ2-7	CASTPRDREGHEQYF
many	TRBV3-1	TRBJ2-5	CASSQDLTSGGRTQYF
.	TRBV5-1	TRBJ1-6	CASSLVGDSNSPLHF
few	TRBV2	TRBJ2-1	CASSLIRGAYNEQFF
.	TRBV6-5	TRBJ1-3	CASSPDIYTGNTIYF
many	TRBV7-2	TRBJ2-2	CASSPQAGGSGELFF
few	TRBV11-2	TRBJ2-1	CASSQRGHLKSSYNEQFF
.	TRBV4-3	TRBJ1-6	CASSPYWAGSPLHF
few	TRBV4-1	TRBJ2-3	CASSQDGGPFVDTQYF
.	TRBV10-3	TRBJ1-5	CAIKNGINQPQHF
.	TRBV7-8	TRBJ2-3	CASSFGLGTDTQYF
.	TRBV5-1	TRBJ1-1	CASSNAGMNTEAFF
few	TRBV5-1	TRBJ2-7	CASSLVGGAPPEQYF
few	TRBV7-2	TRBJ2-3	CASSAAPPGVAGGADTQYF
few	TRBV3-1	TRBJ2-7	CASSQVSTGGYEQYF
.	TRBV11-2	TRBJ1-2	CASSLIQNRGDGHGYTF
.	TRBV5-1	TRBJ1-2	CASSLAGVPGYGYTF
many	TRBV4-2	TRBJ1-5	CASSQEEGAQPQHF
few	TRBV7-9	TRBJ2-7	CASSLGWDSHW
few	TRBV12-3/TRBV12-4	TRBJ2-2	CASSIITARGVTGELFF
.	TRBV6-6	TRBJ2-1	CASGKGTATYNEQFF
few	TRBV6-6	TRBJ1-5	CASSYDVNQPQHF
few	TRBV7-8	TRBJ2-1	CASTSGSSYNEQFF
few	TRBV20-1	TRBJ1-6	CSAMDRGGNSPLHF
many	TRBV10-3	TRBJ2-1	CAISESTEQFF
.	TRBV6-5	TRBJ2-1	CASSYGDTTINEKFF
few	TRBV12-3/TRBV12-4	TRBJ2-1	CASSLRDRGLGEYEQFF
few	TRBV27	TRBJ2-3	CASSPGRGGDTQYF
many	TRBV18	TRBJ1-2	CASSAPEQDAYTF
many	TRBV11-2	TRBJ2-5	CASSLVRLSGQETQYF
.	TRBV7-9	TRBJ1-6	CASSLGDSYNSPLHF